The 21 T cell receptor beta chains below were found in one sample sequenced in a study of CD8+ T cells in alopecia areata. After isolation, RNA underwent reverse transcription to generate cDNA as the sequencing template. TCRdb keeps only in-frame clones here, not all; method: immunoSEQ multiplex PCR. Of 200,000 or so clones listed, 56% were seen once; the top ten hold about 5.3%. Specimen: CD8+ T cells sorted from blood. The origin of the receptors is a human donor in good health.

The rearrangement links TRBV29-1 to TRBJ2-7; D call uncertain. Trimming removed 5 bases from V and 2 bases from J, with 10 bases in between. The CDR3 loop spans 12 amino acids. The germline gives CDR1 SQVTM, CDR2 ANQGSEA. The chain's CDR3 is CSVLTSPYEQYF. In DNA form, the CDR3 reads TGCAGCGTTCTCACGAGCCCCTACGAGCAGTACTTC.

The V and J genes are TRBV4-1 and TRBJ2-7; D assignment may be TRBD1 or TRBD2 (5 bases each). Germline values: CDR1 MGHRA, CDR2 YSYEKL. CDR3 size: 14 residues. V lost 0 bases and J lost 3, with 9 bases in between. The CDR3 DNA is TGCGCCAGCAGCCAAGATCTGGGGGTCTACGAGCAGTACTTC. It translates to CASSQDLGVYEQYF.

Notes on this clone: Within the sample, other DNA sequences also encode this same CDR3. The chain combines TRBV9 with TRBJ2-3; no clear D. Germline CDR1 is SGDLS and CDR2 is YYNGEE. Between the trimmed V and J ends, which lost 0 bases and 6 bases, there was a span of 5 bases. The CDR3 runs to 12 residues. The CDR3, as DNA: TGTGCCAGCAGCGTAGAAGCCGATACGCAGTATTTT. Translation: CASSVEADTQYF.

This chain links TRBV6-5 with TRBJ1-2; D gene unclear. CDR3 length: 13 amino acids. Germline CDR1 and CDR2: MNHEY and SVGAGI. V was cut by 3 bases and J by 4 bases, with 9 bases left in between. CDR3 sequence reads: CASSYGYSYGYTF. CDR3 nucleotide sequence: TGTGCCAGCAGTTATGGCTACTCCTATGGCTACACCTTC.

The chain employs TRBV29-1 and TRBJ1-6, with D possibly matching TRBD1 (6 bases). There are 15 residues in the CDR3. Germline CDR1 reads SQVTM; CDR2 reads ANQGSEA. Trimming took off 4 bases at V and 8 bases at J, with 18 bases between the two ends. This chain's CDR3 is CSVVWGRGRDSPLHF. The DNA of the CDR3 is TGCAGCGTTGTTTGGGGCAGGGGCCGGGATTCACCCCTCCACTTT.

The V gene is TRBV12-5, the J gene TRBJ1-1; D is uncertain. The CDR3 runs 10 residues. Deletions cut 7 bases from V and 5 bases from J, with 5 bases between. Germline assignment: CDR1 LGHNT and CDR2 FRNRAP. CDR3 nucleotides: TGTGCTAGTGCCGGGACTGAAGCTTTCTTT. It encodes CASAGTEAFF.

The J gene is TRBJ2-3, the V gene TRBV27; D remains unclear. The CDR3 loop spans 11 amino acids. Germline CDR1 is MNHEY and CDR2 is SMNVEV (reference sequence). V was pared by 6 bases and J by 5 bases, with 6 bases between. CDR3 loop: CASRVRDTQYF. As DNA, the CDR3 is TGTGCCAGCAGGGTGCGAGATACGCAGTATTTT.

The chain links TRBV2 to TRBJ2-1; no reliable D call. Germline-derived CDR1 and CDR2 are SNHLY and FYNNEI. The CDR3 has 10 residues. The CDR3 sequence is CATNGNEQFF. DNA of the CDR3: TGTGCTACAAACGGCAATGAGCAGTTCTTC.

The rearrangement joins TRBV12-5 to TRBJ1-2; D remains unclear. V lost 0 bases, J lost 4 bases, and 6 bases lay in between. This CDR3 region has 13 residues. CDR1 is LGHNT, CDR2 FRNRAP, per germline. The CDR3: CASGLVLGYGYTF. The CDR3 DNA sequence: TGTGCTAGTGGTTTGGTGCTGGGCTATGGCTACACCTTC.

The chain recombines TRBV19 with TRBJ1-1; D call uncertain. Trimming left V 8 bases short and J 8 bases short, with 12 bases between. This CDR3 has 11 amino acids. Germline V gene data show CDR1 as LNHDA and CDR2 as SQIVND (reference sequence). CDR3 coding DNA: TGTGCCAGTGTTTCGGTTTCCGAAGCTTTCTTT. Protein sequence: CASVSVSEAFF. Full variable domain (missing parts from reference TRBV19 and TRBJ1-1): DGGITQSPKYLFRKEGQNVTLSCEQNLNHDAMYWYRQDPGQGLRLIYYSQIVNDFQKGDIAEGYSVSREKKESFPLTVTSAQKNPTAFYLCASVSVSEAFFGQGTRLTVV.

This chain connects TRBV7-2 to TRBJ1-5, with 7 positions matching TRBD1. Trimming cost V 5 bases and J 7 bases; bases outside gene matches: 11. CDR1 and CDR2 from the germline V gene are SGHTA and FQGNSA. CDR3 length: 15 residues. The CDR3 is CASSPYRGERQPQHF. CDR3 sequence (DNA): TGTGCCAGCAGCCCCTACAGGGGTGAGCGGCAGCCCCAGCATTTT. Using reference TRBV7-2 and TRBJ1-5 for the parts outside the CDR3, the full variable domain is GAGVSQSPSNKVTEKGKDVELRCDPISGHTALYWYRQSLGQGLEFLIYFQGNSAPDKSGLPSDRFSAERTGGSVSTLTIQRTQQEDSAVYLCASSPYRGERQPQHFGDGTRLSIL.

This chain joins TRBV27 and TRBJ1-5; possibly TRBD1 for D (5 bases). CDR1 is MNHEY and CDR2 is SMNVEV in the germline V gene (reference sequence). V shed 0 bases and J shed 1 base, with 10 bases lying between them. This CDR3 contains 16 residues. The CDR3: CASSLSGGGSNQPQHF. The CDR3, as DNA: TGTGCCAGCAGTTTATCTGGGGGTGGGAGCAATCAGCCCCAGCATTTT.

This rearrangement joins TRBV2 to TRBJ2-7; D perhaps matches TRBD1 (6 bases). This CDR3 is 13 amino acids long. The V gene's germline CDR1 is SNHLY and CDR2 FYNNEI. Between the trimmed V and J ends, which lost 8 bases and 0 bases, there was a span of 11 bases. The CDR3 reads CASLATGSYEQYF. CDR3 nucleotides: TGTGCCAGCCTGGCGACAGGCTCCTACGAGCAGTACTTC.

The chain carries TRBV19 and TRBJ2-5; D perhaps matches TRBD2 (6 bases). CDR1 LNHDA and CDR2 SQIVND come from the germline V gene (reference sequence). V dropped 7 bases and J dropped 1 base, with 13 bases sitting between them. The CDR3 consists of 14 residues. The CDR3 DNA sequence: TGTGCCAGTAATGAGGGAGGTCGCCAAGAGACCCAGTACTTC. Translating it yields CASNEGGRQETQYF.

This chain connects TRBV6-5 to TRBJ1-2; 10 bases map to TRBD1. This CDR3 contains 15 residues. The J segment lost 5 bases and the V segment lost 4 bases, leaving 7 bases of the junction unmatched. Germline assignment: CDR1 MNHEY and CDR2 SVGAGI. CDR3 sequence (DNA): TGTGCCAGCAGTTGGGGGACAGGGGTCCTTTATGGCTACACCTTC. It specifies CASSWGTGVLYGYTF.

This clone was seen a few times. Other DNA sequences of this sample code for an identical CDR3. The gene calls are TRBV4-1 and TRBJ1-3; possible D gene TRBD1, 5 bases. V was clipped by 0 bases and J by 3 bases, with 9 bases between them. This CDR3 has 15 residues. Germline CDR1 is MGHRA and CDR2 is YSYEKL. As DNA, the CDR3 is TGCGCCAGCAGCCAAGATTGGGGCAGTGGAAACACCATATATTTT. It encodes CASSQDWGSGNTIYF.

There are a few counts of this clone. V usage is TRBV4-2 and J usage is TRBJ1-5; perhaps TRBD1 as D (5 bases). The V gene's germline CDR1 is LGHNA and CDR2 YNFKEQ. There are 16 residues in the CDR3. V lost 2 bases to trimming and J lost 3 bases, with 14 bases between them. In nucleotides, the CDR3 is TGTGCCAGCAGCCAATCCCTCGGGGGGTACAATCAGCCCCAGCATTTT. It yields the protein CASSQSLGGYNQPQHF.

This clone came up a few times. This sequence joins TRBV6-4 and TRBJ1-1; 7 nucleotides agree with TRBD1. CDR3 length: 13 residues. The ends lost 5 bases at V and 4 bases at J; junction bases unmatched: 4. CDR1 is MRHNA, CDR2 SNTAGT, per germline. The CDR3 DNA reads as TGTGCCAGCAGTTTTCGGACAGGCACTGAAGCTTTCTTT. This encodes CASSFRTGTEAFF.

This clone appeared a few times. CDR3 bases: TGCGCCAGCAGCCAAGCGAGCAGGGGCTCCTACGAGCAGTACTTC. It codes for CASSQASRGSYEQYF. This chain connects TRBV4-1 to TRBJ2-7, with D perhaps TRBD1 (6 bases). This CDR3 has 15 amino acids. Germline CDR1 and CDR2: MGHRA and YSYEKL. With 1 base removed from V and 0 bases from J, the gap between germline ends came to 10 bases.

V usage is TRBV4-2 and J usage is TRBJ2-3; TRBD2 matches at 14 bases. CDR3 length: 17 amino acids. The V and J ends lost 3 bases and 5 bases, in that order; junction bases with no gene match: 7. The V gene's germline CDR1 is LGHNA and CDR2 YNFKEQ. Here the CDR3 reads CASSQATSGGEVDTQYF. CDR3 nucleotides: TGTGCCAGCAGCCAGGCGACTAGCGGGGGGGAGGTAGATACGCAGTATTTT.

This chain uses TRBV29-1 with TRBJ2-3; D call uncertain. The CDR3 covers 13 residues. Germline assignment: CDR1 SQVTM and CDR2 ANQGSEA. The V end lost 8 bases, the J end lost 1 base, and 13 bases lay between the germline ends. CDR3: CSLTQTGTDTQYF. The CDR3 DNA reads as TGCAGCCTCACTCAGACGGGCACAGATACGCAGTATTTT.